The 17 T cell receptor beta chains below were found in one sample sequenced in a study of T cell responses to AZD1222 COVID-19 vaccine. Using immunoSEQ multiplex PCR, the repertoire was profiled, and TCRdb retains in-frame clones only, with some absent. This sample has approximately 100,000 clones, with approximately 86% found just once. The source material was peripheral blood, sampled on day 0 of AZD1222 vaccination. The receptors derive from an adult in good health.

About this clone: Distinct nucleotide sequences in the sample also encode this CDR3. The J gene is TRBJ1-5, the V gene TRBV12-3 or TRBV12-4; D not resolved. The V end was cut by 2 bases, the J end by 4 bases, with 6 bases between. The CDR3 runs to 13 residues. CDR3 sequence: CASSLSENQPQHF. CDR3 bases: TGTGCCAGCAGTTTATCGGAAAATCAGCCCCAGCATTTT.

The V call is TRBV3-1 (or the pseudogene TRBV3-2), the J call TRBJ2-6, with TRBD1 matching 7 bases. CDR1 LGHDT and CDR2 YNNKEL come from the germline V gene (reference sequence). The CDR3 totals 21 residues. V trimming: 1 base; J trimming: 2 bases; junction bases outside the gene matches: 17. In nucleotides, the CDR3 is TGTGCCAGCAGCCAAGTTGTGGAGGAACAGGGGCTAAGGGCTGGGGCCAACGTCCTGACTTTC. Protein sequence: CASSQVVEEQGLRAGANVLTF.

The V call is TRBV6-4, the J call TRBJ1-1; no definite D call. This CDR3 region has 13 residues. Trimming shortened V by 4 bases and J by 4 bases, and 10 bases separated the two germline ends. Germline V CDR1 and CDR2: MRHNA, SNTAGT. This chain's CDR3 is CASSGQVGTEAFF. CDR3 coding DNA: TGTGCCAGCAGTGGGCAGGTGGGCACTGAAGCTTTCTTT.

The rearrangement joins TRBV30 to TRBJ1-4; D is ambiguous. The CDR3 covers 15 residues. The V and J ends lost 3 bases and 4 bases respectively, with 15 bases between them. Germline V gives CDR1 GTSNPN, CDR2 SVGIG (reference sequence). CDR3 sequence reads: CAWRKTGGGNEKLFF. The CDR3 nucleotides are TGTGCCTGGAGGAAAACGGGAGGCGGTAATGAAAAACTGTTTTTT.

This chain joins TRBV7-6 and TRBJ2-3, with D perhaps TRBD2 (5 bases). The V end was cut by 4 bases, the J end by 2 bases, with 16 bases between. The CDR3 length is 16 residues. The germline CDR1 and CDR2 sequences are SGHVS and FNYEAQ. CDR3 DNA sequence: TGTGCCAGCAGCTCCCGGGGTCAGCCCAACACAGATACGCAGTATTTT. This translates into CASSSRGQPNTDTQYF. Using reference TRBV7-6 and TRBJ2-3 for the parts outside the CDR3, the full variable domain is GAGVSQSPRYKVTKRGQDVALRCDPISGHVSLYWYRQALGQGPEFLTYFNYEAQQDKSGLPNDRFSAERPEGSISTLTIQRTEQRDSAMYRCASSSRGQPNTDTQYFGPGTRLTVL.

The rearrangement uses TRBV28 and TRBJ2-5; the match to TRBD2 covers 11 bases. V dropped 5 bases and J dropped 9; count of bases not matched to a gene: 20. Germline-derived CDR1 and CDR2 are MDHEN and SYDVKM. The CDR3 sequence is 18 residues long. CDR3 DNA: TGTGCCAGCAGTCCTTTCGTAACTAGCGGGAGTCTCAGGGGGGCCCAGTACTTC. It encodes CASSPFVTSGSLRGAQYF. Full variable domain (missing parts from reference TRBV28 and TRBJ2-5): DVKVTQSSRYLVKRTGEKVFLECVQDMDHENMFWYRQDPGLGLRLIYFSYDVKMKEKGDIPEGYSVSREKKERFSLILESASTNQTSMYLCASSPFVTSGSLRGAQYFGPGTRLLVL.

This clone was detected once. The V and J genes are TRBV10-3 and TRBJ1-2; 7 positions agree with TRBD1. The CDR3 is 13 amino acids. From germline, CDR1 is ENHRY and CDR2 SYGVKD. V was clipped by 7 bases and J by 2 bases; unmatched bases: 4. The CDR3 bases are TGTGCCATCAATCGGGGACAGAACTATGGCTACACCTTC. Its protein product is CAINRGQNYGYTF.

The chain joins TRBV2 to TRBJ1-4; 9 bases map to TRBD1. The trim removed 4 bases at V and 11 bases at J, leaving 8 bases unmatched. Germline-derived CDR1 and CDR2 are SNHLY and FYNNEI. The CDR3 has 14 amino acids. The CDR3 sequence is CASSARDREGKLFF. CDR3 bases: TGTGCCAGCAGTGCTCGGGACAGGGAAGGGAAACTGTTTTTT.

This clone was found once. The chain joins TRBV21-1 to TRBJ1-2; the tabulated D call, TRBD1, remains unverified against the DNA. TRBV21-1 is a documented pseudogene. The CDR3 spans 17 residues. This chain's CDR3 is CARHLTSPDREDYGYTF. The CDR3 nucleotides read TGTGCCAGACACTTAACTAGTCCGGACAGGGAGGATTATGGCTACACCTTC.

The rearrangement links TRBV28 to TRBJ2-7, with D unresolved. V dropped 5 bases and J dropped 0 bases, with 5 bases sitting between them. The CDR3 has 12 amino acids. The germline V gene has CDR1 MDHEN and CDR2 SYDVKM. CDR3 nucleotides: TGTGCCAGCAGTCTAAGCTCCTACGAGCAGTACTTC. Its translation is CASSLSSYEQYF.

V and J are TRBV4-2 and TRBJ1-2; 7 nucleotides match TRBD1. Germline V lookup: CDR1 LGHNA, CDR2 YNFKEQ. The CDR3 is 17 residues long. Trimming at V came to 2 bases and at J to 6 bases, leaving 15 bases not matched to a gene. The CDR3 DNA sequence: TGTGCCAGCAGCCAACTTACCAGGGGGAGGGGGCGGAATGGCTACACCTTC. Its translation is CASSQLTRGRGRNGYTF.

This clone was seen just once. The chain is built from TRBV4-2 and TRBJ1-1; unclear D gene. CDR1 LGHNA and CDR2 YNFKEQ come from the germline V gene. The CDR3 is 14 residues long. V was pared by 1 base and J by 5 bases, with 11 bases between. The CDR3: CASSQGPRETEAFF. In DNA, the CDR3 is TGTGCCAGCAGCCAAGGGCCCCGGGAGACTGAAGCTTTCTTT.

The chain joins TRBV27 to TRBJ1-2; D is unresolved. This CDR3 spans 13 amino acids. The V gene's germline CDR1 is MNHEY and CDR2 SMNVEV (reference sequence). The ends were cut back, 5 bases at V and 0 bases at J, with 7 bases in the middle. CDR3 sequence reads: CASSPLANYGYTF. The CDR3 nucleotides are TGTGCCAGCAGTCCTCTAGCTAACTATGGCTACACCTTC.

V usage is TRBV4-3 and J usage is TRBJ1-2; 7 bases match TRBD1. This CDR3 has 13 residues. Trimming cost V 10 bases and J 4 bases; bases outside gene matches: 9. The germline CDR1 and CDR2 sequences are LGHNA and YSLEER. The CDR3 region has the DNA TGCGCCACCAGGGGGGCGGGTAGCTATGGCTACACCTTC. This sequence encodes CATRGAGSYGYTF.

The genes are TRBV29-1 and TRBJ2-5, with a tentative D call TRBD1 (5 bases). Per the germline V gene, CDR1 is SQVTM and CDR2 is ANQGSEA. The CDR3 length is 13 residues. V was pared by 2 bases and J by 5 bases, with 12 bases between. The CDR3 DNA reads TGCAGCGTTGAAAACAGGCCTATCGAGACCCAGTACTTC. Encoded protein: CSVENRPIETQYF.

V gene TRBV11-2 combines with J gene TRBJ2-7; 11 positions match TRBD2. After removal of 0 bases from V and 5 bases from J, the junction contained 15 bases not matched to a gene. Germline CDR1 reads SGHAT; CDR2 reads FQNNGV. This CDR3 has 19 residues. Here the CDR3 DNA reads TGTGCCAGCAGCTTAGATACTAGCGGGAGAACCCCTACCACCGACGAGCAGTACTTC. Translated, it gives CASSLDTSGRTPTTDEQYF.

This clone appeared once. V is TRBV9 and J is TRBJ1-4; D is unresolved. Per the germline V gene, CDR1 is SGDLS and CDR2 is YYNGEE. CDR3 length equals 14 residues. Trimming removed 4 bases from V and 4 bases from J, with 11 bases in between. CDR3 residues: CASSLSGVNEKLFF. DNA of the CDR3: TGTGCCAGCAGCCTATCGGGAGTTAATGAAAAACTGTTTTTT.